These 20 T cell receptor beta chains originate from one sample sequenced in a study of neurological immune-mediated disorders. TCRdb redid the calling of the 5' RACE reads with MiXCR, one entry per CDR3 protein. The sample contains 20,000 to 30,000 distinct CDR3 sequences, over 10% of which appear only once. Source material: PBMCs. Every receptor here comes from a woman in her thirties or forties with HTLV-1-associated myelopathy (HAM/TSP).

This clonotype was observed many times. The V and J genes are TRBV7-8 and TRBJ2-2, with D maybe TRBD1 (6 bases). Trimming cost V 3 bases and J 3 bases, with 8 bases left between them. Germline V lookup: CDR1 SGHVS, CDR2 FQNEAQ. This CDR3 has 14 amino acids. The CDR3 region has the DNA TGTGCCAGCAGCTTTAACAGGGACACCGGGGAGCTGTTTTTT. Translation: CASSFNRDTGELFF.

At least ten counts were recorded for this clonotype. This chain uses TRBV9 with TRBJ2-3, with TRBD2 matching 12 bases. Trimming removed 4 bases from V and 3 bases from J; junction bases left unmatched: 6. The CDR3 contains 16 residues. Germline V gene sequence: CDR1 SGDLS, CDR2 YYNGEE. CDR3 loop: CASSPGLAGRTDTQYF. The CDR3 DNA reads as TGTGCCAGCAGCCCAGGACTAGCGGGGAGAACAGATACGCAGTATTTT.

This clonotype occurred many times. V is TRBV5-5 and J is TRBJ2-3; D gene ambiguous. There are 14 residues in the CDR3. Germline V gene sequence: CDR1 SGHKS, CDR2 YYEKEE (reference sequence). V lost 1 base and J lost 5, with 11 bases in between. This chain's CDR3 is CASSLPRAQDTQYF. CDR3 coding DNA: TGTGCCAGCAGCTTGCCCAGAGCACAAGATACGCAGTATTTT.

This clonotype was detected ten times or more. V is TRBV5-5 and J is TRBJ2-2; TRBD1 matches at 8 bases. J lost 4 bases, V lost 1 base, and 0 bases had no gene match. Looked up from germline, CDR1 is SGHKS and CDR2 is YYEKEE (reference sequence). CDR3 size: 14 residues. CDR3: CASSLTGGTGELFF. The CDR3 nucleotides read TGTGCCAGCAGCTTGACAGGGGGCACCGGGGAGCTGTTTTTT.

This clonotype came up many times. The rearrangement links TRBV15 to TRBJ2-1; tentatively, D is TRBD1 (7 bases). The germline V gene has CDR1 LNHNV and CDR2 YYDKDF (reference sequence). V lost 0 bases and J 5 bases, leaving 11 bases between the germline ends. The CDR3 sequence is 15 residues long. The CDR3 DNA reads TGTGCCACCAGCAGAGATGCGGGACAGCACAATGAGCAGTTCTTC. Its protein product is CATSRDAGQHNEQFF.

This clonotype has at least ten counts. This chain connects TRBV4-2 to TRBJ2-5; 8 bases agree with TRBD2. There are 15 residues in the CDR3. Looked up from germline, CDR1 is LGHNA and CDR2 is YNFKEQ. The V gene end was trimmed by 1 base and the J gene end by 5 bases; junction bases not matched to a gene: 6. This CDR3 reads CASSQASGGGETQYF. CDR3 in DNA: TGTGCCAGCAGCCAAGCGAGCGGGGGTGGTGAGACCCAGTACTTC.

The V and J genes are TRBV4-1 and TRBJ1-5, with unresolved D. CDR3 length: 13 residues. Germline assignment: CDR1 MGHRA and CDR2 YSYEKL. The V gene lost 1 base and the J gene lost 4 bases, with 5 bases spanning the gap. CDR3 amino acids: CASSQALNQPQHF. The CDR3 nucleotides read TGCGCCAGCAGCCAAGCGTTGAATCAGCCCCAGCATTTT.

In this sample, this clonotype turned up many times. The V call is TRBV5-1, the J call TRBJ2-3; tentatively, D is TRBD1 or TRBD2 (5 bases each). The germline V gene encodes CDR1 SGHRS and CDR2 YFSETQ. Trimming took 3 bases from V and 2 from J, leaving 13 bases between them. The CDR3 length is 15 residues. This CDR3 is CASSYGTVNTDTQYF. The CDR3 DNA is TGCGCCAGCAGCTATGGGACGGTAAACACAGATACGCAGTATTTT.

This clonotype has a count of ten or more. CDR3 loop: CASRPGAGGHTGELFF. The CDR3 DNA sequence: TGTGCCAGCAGACCGGGGGCGGGGGGACACACCGGGGAGCTGTTTTTT. The J gene is TRBJ2-2, the V gene TRBV12-3 or TRBV12-4; 8 bases map to TRBD2. J gave up 3 bases and V 6 bases, and 9 bases lay outside the gene matches. This CDR3 has 16 amino acids.

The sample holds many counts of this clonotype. The CDR3 DNA reads as TGTGCCAGCAGGCGGGCTGGGGATGAAAAACTGTTTTTT. Its translation is CASRRAGDEKLFF. V is TRBV7-8 and J is TRBJ1-4; D not certain. The CDR3 is 13 amino acids. The V and J ends lost 6 bases and 6 bases respectively, with 11 bases between them. Per germline, CDR1 SGHVS and CDR2 FQNEAQ.

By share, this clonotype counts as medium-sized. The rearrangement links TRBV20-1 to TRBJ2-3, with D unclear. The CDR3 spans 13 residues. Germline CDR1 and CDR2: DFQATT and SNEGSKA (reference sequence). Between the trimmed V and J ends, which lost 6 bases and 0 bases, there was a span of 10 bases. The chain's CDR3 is CSAPGPSTDTQYF. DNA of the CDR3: TGCAGTGCCCCCGGACCTAGCACAGATACGCAGTATTTT.

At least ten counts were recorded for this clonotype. The CDR3, as DNA: TGTGCCAGCAGTTACTCGTACAAAGGGACGAACCAAGAGACCCAGTACTTC. Residues: CASSYSYKGTNQETQYF. V usage is TRBV6-6 and J usage is TRBJ2-5; the D gene could be TRBD1 or TRBD2 (5 bases each). The length of the CDR3 is 17 residues. Germline V lookup: CDR1 MNHNY, CDR2 SVGAGI (reference sequence). With 0 bases removed from V and 0 bases from J, the gap between germline ends came to 14 bases.

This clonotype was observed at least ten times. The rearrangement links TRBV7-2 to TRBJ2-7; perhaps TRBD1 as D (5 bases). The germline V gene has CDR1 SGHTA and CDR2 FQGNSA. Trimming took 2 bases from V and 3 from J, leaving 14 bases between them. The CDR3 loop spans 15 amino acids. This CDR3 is CASSLWSRAGYEQYF. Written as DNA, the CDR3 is TGTGCCAGCAGCTTATGGTCCAGGGCAGGCTACGAGCAGTACTTC.

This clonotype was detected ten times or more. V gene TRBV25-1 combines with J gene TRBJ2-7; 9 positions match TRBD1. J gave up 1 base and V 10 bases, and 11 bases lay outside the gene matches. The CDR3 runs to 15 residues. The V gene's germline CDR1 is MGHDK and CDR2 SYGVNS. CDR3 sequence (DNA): TGTGCCACCTCCAGGGACAGGGTAGGTTCCTACGAGCAGTACTTC. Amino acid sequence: CATSRDRVGSYEQYF.

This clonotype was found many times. Here the CDR3 reads CASSRRDRDSNQPQHF. Here the CDR3 DNA reads TGTGCCAGCAGCCGCCGGGACAGAGATAGCAATCAGCCCCAGCATTTT. The rearrangement links TRBV12-3 or TRBV12-4 to TRBJ1-5, with 7 bases fitting TRBD1. Trimming cost V 6 bases and J 0 bases; bases outside gene matches: 8. CDR3 size: 16 residues.

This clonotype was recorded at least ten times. The CDR3 nucleotides read TGTGCCAGCAGCCCCCCCGGGAGAAACCAGCCCCAGCATTTT. Encoded protein: CASSPPGRNQPQHF. This rearrangement joins TRBV7-9 to TRBJ1-5; no clear D gene. The CDR3 extends over 14 amino acids. V lost 5 bases, J lost 7 bases, and 15 bases lay in between. Germline CDR1 and CDR2: SEHNR and FQNEAQ (reference sequence). The whole variable domain, filled in from reference TRBV7-9 and TRBJ1-5, reads DTGVSQNPRHKITKRGQNVTFRCDPISEHNRLYWYRQTLGQGPEFLTYFQNEAQLEKSRLLSDRFSAERPKGSFSTLEIQRTEQGDSAMYLCASSPPGRNQPQHFGDGTRLSIL.

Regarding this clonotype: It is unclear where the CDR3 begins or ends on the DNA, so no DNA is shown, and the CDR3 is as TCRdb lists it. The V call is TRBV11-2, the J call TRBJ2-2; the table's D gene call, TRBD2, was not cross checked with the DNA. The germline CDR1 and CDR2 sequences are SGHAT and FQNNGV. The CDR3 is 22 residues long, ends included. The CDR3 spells CASSFYICSARPPAGGAGELFF.

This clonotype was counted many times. CDR3 sequence reads: CSARDPGGDYNEQFF. Written as DNA, the CDR3 is TGCAGTGCTAGAGATCCTGGCGGAGACTACAATGAGCAGTTCTTC. V usage is TRBV20-1 and J usage is TRBJ2-1; D remains ambiguous. With 0 bases removed from V and 3 bases from J, the gap between germline ends came to 12 bases. Germline V gene sequence: CDR1 DFQATT, CDR2 SNEGSKA (reference sequence). The length of the CDR3 is 15 residues.

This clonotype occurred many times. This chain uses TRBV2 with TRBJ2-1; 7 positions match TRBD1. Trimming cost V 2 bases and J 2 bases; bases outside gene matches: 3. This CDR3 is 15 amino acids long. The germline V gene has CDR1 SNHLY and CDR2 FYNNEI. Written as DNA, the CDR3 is TGTGCCAGCAGTGAACAGCAGGGGGCCTACAATGAGCAGTTCTTC. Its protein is CASSEQQGAYNEQFF.

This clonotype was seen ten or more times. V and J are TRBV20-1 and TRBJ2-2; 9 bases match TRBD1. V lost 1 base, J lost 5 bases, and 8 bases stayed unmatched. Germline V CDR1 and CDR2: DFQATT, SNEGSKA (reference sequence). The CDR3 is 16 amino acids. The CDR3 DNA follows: TGCAGTGCTAGAGGGGACAGGGCCACTTGGACCGGGGAGCTGTTTTTT. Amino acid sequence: CSARGDRATWTGELFF.